A single sample is the source of the 24 T cell receptor beta chains below, sequenced in a study of T-cell memory formation after mild COVID-19. TCRdb re-analysed the 5' RACE reads in MiXCR, keeping a single row per CDR3 protein. This sample yields 120,000 to 150,000 distinct CDR3 sequences, of which about 6% are seen a single time; more than 2% belongs to the top ten. The sample was PBMCs or a T cell subset sorted from them (not recorded which). These receptors came from an adult woman who had mild COVID-19 (a few samples of this study predate the infection). Cell type and time point are not known.

This clonotype came up many times. The chain uses TRBV7-9 and TRBJ1-1; TRBD1 is a possible D gene (5 bases). V dropped 1 base and J dropped 7 bases, with 13 bases sitting between them. From germline, CDR1 is SEHNR and CDR2 FQNEAQ (reference sequence). There are 14 residues in the CDR3. Here the CDR3 DNA reads TGTGCCAGCAGCTTAGGACAGTACAATGATGAAGCTTTCTTT. It yields the protein CASSLGQYNDEAFF.

This clonotype was recorded at least ten times. The rearrangement links TRBV10-3 to TRBJ2-1; TRBD2 aligns across 11 bases. CDR1 ENHRY and CDR2 SYGVKD come from the germline V gene. V shed 5 bases and J 3 bases; nucleotides not matched to a gene: 9. The CDR3 covers 17 residues. The chain's CDR3 is CAISPGQGTSGYNEQFF. Written as DNA, the CDR3 is TGTGCCATCAGTCCGGGGCAGGGGACTAGCGGCTACAATGAGCAGTTCTTC.

The rearrangement links TRBV5-1 to TRBJ2-1; 10 nucleotides align to TRBD2. V lost 3 bases to trimming and J lost 0 bases; unmatched junction nucleotides: 6. Germline CDR1 and CDR2: SGHRS and YFSETQ. The CDR3 consists of 17 residues. The DNA for the CDR3 is TGCGCCAGCAGCTCACTAGCGGGACGGCCCTCCTACAATGAGCAGTTCTTC. Translating gives CASSSLAGRPSYNEQFF.

This clonotype has a count of ten or more. CDR3 nucleotides: TGTGCCAGCAGTGCCGAAACATTGAACACTGAAGCTTTCTTT. Translating it yields CASSAETLNTEAFF. V gene TRBV6-5 combines with J gene TRBJ1-1, with unresolved D. The CDR3 length is 14 residues. Trimming pared 5 bases from V and 0 bases from J, leaving 10 bases between. The germline CDR1 and CDR2 sequences are MNHEY and SVGAGI.

The table lists this clonotype with many counts. The junction shows a germline mismatch at one end, possibly a read error. The chain has TRBV5-1 and TRBJ2-1; D uncertain. Germline V lookup: CDR1 SGHRS, CDR2 YFSETQ. The CDR3 extends over 13 amino acids. This CDR3 is CASSLGLYNEQFF. The CDR3 DNA sequence: TGTGCCAGCAGCTTAGGCTTATACAATGAGCAGTTCTTC.

This clonotype showed up many times. This rearrangement joins TRBV27 to TRBJ1-6, with a tentative D call TRBD1 (6 bases). Trimming removed 4 bases from V and 4 bases from J, with 14 bases in between. The germline CDR1 and CDR2 sequences are MNHEY and SMNVEV (reference sequence). The CDR3 length is 16 residues. CDR3 sequence: CASSSGHGSYNSPLHF. DNA of the CDR3: TGTGCCAGCAGTTCGGGACACGGGAGTTATAATTCACCCCTCCACTTT.

This clonotype was found many times. V gene TRBV27 combines with J gene TRBJ2-1, with 13 bases matching TRBD2. CDR3 length: 16 residues. Unmatched junction bases numbered 6, after V lost 3 bases and J lost 7 bases. In germline, CDR1 is MNHEY, CDR2 SMNVEV (reference sequence). The CDR3 sequence is CASSFGLAGVRNEQFF. The DNA for the CDR3 is TGTGCCAGCAGTTTCGGACTAGCGGGAGTCAGAAATGAGCAGTTCTTC.

This clonotype appeared a few times. The chain combines TRBV7-9 with TRBJ1-3; D is unresolved. V lost 3 bases and J 6 bases, leaving 6 bases between the germline ends. This CDR3 comprises 12 residues. Germline CDR1 and CDR2: SEHNR and FQNEAQ (reference sequence). The CDR3 loop reads CASSFAQNTIYF. CDR3 nucleotides: TGTGCCAGCAGCTTTGCCCAAAACACCATATATTTT.

This clonotype was detected many times. The J gene is TRBJ2-3, the V gene TRBV12-3 or TRBV12-4; D is undetermined. Trimming stripped 2 bases from V and 5 bases from J, with 2 bases between. The CDR3 has 11 residues. The CDR3: CASSLRDTQYF. In nucleotides, the CDR3 is TGTGCCAGCAGTTTAAGAGATACGCAGTATTTT.

This clonotype was counted a single time. The rearrangement joins TRBV7-9 to TRBJ1-1; D not certain. Germline lookup yields CDR1 SEHNR and CDR2 FQNEAQ (reference sequence). The CDR3 has 12 residues. The V end was cut by 5 bases, the J end by 7 bases, with 11 bases between. Here the CDR3 reads CASSRGPFEAFF. DNA for the CDR3: TGTGCCAGCAGCCGTGGACCGTTTGAAGCTTTCTTT. Based on the CDR3 plus reference TRBV7-9 and TRBJ1-1, the full variable domain is DTGVSQNPRHKITKRGQNVTFRCDPISEHNRLYWYRQTLGQGPEFLTYFQNEAQLEKSRLLSDRFSAERPKGSFSTLEIQRTEQGDSAMYLCASSRGPFEAFFGQGTRLTVV.

The genes are TRBV9 and TRBJ1-2; D is undetermined. The CDR3 is 15 amino acids. Germline V gene sequence: CDR1 SGDLS, CDR2 YYNGEE. Trimming stripped 0 bases from V and 0 bases from J, with 9 bases between. The CDR3 DNA reads as TGTGCCAGCAGCGTAGCGGCAGCAGCTAACTATGGCTACACCTTC. Translated, it gives CASSVAAAANYGYTF.

This clonotype has ten or more counts. The chain has TRBV29-1 and TRBJ2-1; tentatively, D is TRBD1 or TRBD2 (5 bases each). CDR1 is SQVTM and CDR2 is ANQGSEA in the germline V gene. The CDR3 spans 11 residues. V shed 7 bases and J shed 8 bases, with 12 bases lying between them. As DNA, the CDR3 is TGCAGCGGGGGTCGGGGCCATGAGCAGTTCTTC. Its protein is CSGGRGHEQFF.

The gene calls are TRBV5-5 and TRBJ1-1, with D possibly matching TRBD1 (5 bases). The CDR3 is made up of 15 amino acids. Germline V gene lookup returns CDR1 SGHKS and CDR2 YYEKEE (reference sequence). The ends were cut back, 4 bases at V and 3 bases at J, with 16 bases in the middle. The CDR3 DNA sequence: TGTGCCAGCAGCCCTGGTGGGGGATCGGACACTGAAGCTTTCTTT. Translation gives CASSPGGGSDTEAFF.

The table lists this clonotype with many counts. For the CDR3, the DNA is TGCAGCGTTGAAGACCCGGTGGGCAGAGGTAATGAGCAGTTCTTC. Translating gives CSVEDPVGRGNEQFF. V gene TRBV29-1 combines with J gene TRBJ2-1; no definite D call. The CDR3 runs 15 residues. Per germline, CDR1 SQVTM and CDR2 ANQGSEA. The germline V and J ends were trimmed by 0 bases and 7 bases, with 16 bases remaining between them.

The J gene is TRBJ1-3, the V gene TRBV21-1; the table calls TRBD1, which could not be checked here. TRBV21-1 is labeled a pseudogene. This CDR3 spans 17 amino acids. The CDR3 region has the DNA TGTGCCAGCAGCAAAGCTTGGGAGACAGGGGGGCGAAACACCATATATTTT. This translates into CASSKAWETGGRNTIYF.

This clonotype was counted only a few times. The V gene is TRBV6-2 or TRBV6-3, the J gene TRBJ2-5; TRBD2 matches 8 bases. Germline values: CDR1 MNHEY, CDR2 SVGEGT. The CDR3 is 14 residues long. With 7 bases clipped from V and 5 bases from J, the junction kept 9 bases outside the gene matches. For the CDR3, the DNA is TGTGCCAGCAACCGCGGGGGGCTGGAGGAGACCCAGTACTTC. Translated: CASNRGGLEETQYF.

This clonotype was counted at least ten times. This rearrangement joins TRBV7-9 to TRBJ2-1; 8 bases are a match to TRBD1. Germline V gene data show CDR1 as SEHNR and CDR2 as FQNEAQ (reference sequence). There are 14 residues in the CDR3. V was pared by 2 bases and J by 6 bases, with 3 bases of the junction left unmatched. The CDR3 DNA is TGTGCCAGCAGCTTAAGGACAGGGAGCAATGAGCAGTTCTTC. Its translation: CASSLRTGSNEQFF.

The chain uses TRBV6-1 and TRBJ1-4; 7 nucleotides line up with TRBD1. CDR1 is MNHNS, CDR2 SASEGT, per germline. The CDR3 is 13 residues long. With V trimmed by 7 bases and J by 5 bases, 4 bases remained unmatched. In nucleotides, the CDR3 is TGTGCCAGCACGAGGGGACAGAATGAAAAACTGTTTTTT. Translation: CASTRGQNEKLFF.

In nucleotides, the CDR3 is TGTGCTAGTGGTTTGGATGGCTACAATGAGCAGTTCTTC. Its protein is CASGLDGYNEQFF. The chain carries TRBV12-5 and TRBJ2-1, with D unclear. Trimming stripped 1 base from V and 3 bases from J, with 4 bases between. CDR1 is LGHNT and CDR2 is FRNRAP in the germline V gene. The CDR3 loop spans 13 amino acids. Supplemented by reference TRBV12-5 and TRBJ2-1, the full variable domain reads DARVTQTPRHKVTEMGQEVTMRCQPILGHNTVFWYRQTMMQGLELLAYFRNRAPLDDSGMPKDRFSAEMPDATLATLKIQPSEPRDSAVYFCASGLDGYNEQFFGPGTRLTVL.

This clonotype was recorded many times. The V and J genes are TRBV7-2 and TRBJ2-1, with D perhaps matching TRBD1 or TRBD2 (5 bases each). This CDR3 contains 19 residues. The V gene lost 4 bases and the J gene lost 3 bases, with 25 bases spanning the gap. Germline CDR1 SGHTA, CDR2 FQGNSA. The CDR3 DNA reads TGTGCCAGCAGCTCCCCCCTGGGACCTATGAGAAGGAGCTACAATGAGCAGTTCTTC. Translating gives CASSSPLGPMRRSYNEQFF. Full variable domain (remainder filled in from reference TRBV7-2 and TRBJ2-1): GAGVSQSPSNKVTEKGKDVELRCDPISGHTALYWYRQSLGQGLEFLIYFQGNSAPDKSGLPSDRFSAERTGGSVSTLTIQRTQQEDSAVYLCASSSPLGPMRRSYNEQFFGPGTRLTVL.

This clonotype was picked up many times. The genes are TRBV27 and TRBJ2-1; D may be TRBD1 or TRBD2 (5 bases each). V shed 3 bases and J shed 11 bases, with 14 bases lying between them. This CDR3 region has 13 residues. CDR1 is MNHEY, CDR2 SMNVEV, per germline (reference sequence). The CDR3 spells CASSFPGASKQFF. CDR3 sequence (DNA): TGTGCCAGCAGTTTCCCCGGGGCCTCTAAGCAGTTCTTC.

V usage is TRBV12-3 or TRBV12-4 and J usage is TRBJ2-3; D might be TRBD2 (7 bases). V dropped 5 bases and J dropped 1 base, with 19 bases sitting between them. The CDR3 has 17 residues. This chain's CDR3 is CASSISNSGGRTDTQYF. The CDR3 coding sequence is TGTGCCAGCAGTATATCAAACTCCGGGGGGCGCACAGATACGCAGTATTTT.

This clonotype has a count of ten or more. The V gene is TRBV5-1, the J gene TRBJ2-1, with 12 bases aligning to TRBD2. Germline V CDR1 and CDR2: SGHRS, YFSETQ. The length of the CDR3 is 16 residues. The trim removed 0 bases at V and 11 bases at J, leaving 9 bases unmatched. This chain's CDR3 is CASSLEASGRGNQQFF. CDR3 coding DNA: TGCGCCAGCAGCTTGGAGGCTAGCGGGAGGGGGAATCAGCAGTTCTTC.

This clonotype came up many times. The chain joins TRBV12-3 or TRBV12-4 to TRBJ2-2; 7 bases match TRBD2. This CDR3 is built from 14 residues. The V gene end was trimmed by 2 bases and the J gene end by 5 bases; junction bases not matched to a gene: 2. The CDR3 reads CASSLPRGTGELFF. The CDR3 region has the DNA TGTGCCAGCAGTTTACCGCGGGGGACCGGGGAGCTGTTTTTT.